These 10 T cell receptor beta chains were sequenced from one sample in a study of T-cell memory formation after mild COVID-19. TCRdb fed the 5' RACE reads into MiXCR, producing one record per CDR3 protein. The sample has a few hundred thousand distinct CDR3 sequences, roughly 20% seen once; the top ten hold around 7.7%. Sequencing was carried out using PBMCs or a T cell subset sorted from them (not recorded which). Receptor source: an adult woman who had mild COVID-19 (a few samples of this study predate the infection). Cell type and time point are not known.

This clonotype was observed a handful of times. V and J are TRBV24-1 and TRBJ1-3; TRBD1 matches 7 bases. Germline-derived CDR1 and CDR2 are KGHDR and SFDVKD. The CDR3 contains 15 residues. Trimming removed 7 bases from V and 4 bases from J; junction bases left unmatched: 9. CDR3 in DNA: TGTGCCACCAGGTCGTCGACAGGGAACGGAAACACCATATATTTT. Translation gives CATRSSTGNGNTIYF.

The CDR3: CASSQEYSILRSQETQYF. CDR3 sequence (DNA): TGTGCCAGCAGCCAAGAATATTCCATCCTCAGATCTCAAGAGACCCAGTACTTC. The gene calls are TRBV14 and TRBJ2-5; D gene ambiguous. The V end lost 0 bases, the J end lost 2 bases, and 19 bases lay between the germline ends. The length of the CDR3 is 18 residues. Germline CDR1 reads SGHDN; CDR2 reads FVKESK.

This clonotype was recorded a few times. The chain couples TRBV7-2 to TRBJ2-5; 11 positions match TRBD2. The CDR3 loop spans 18 amino acids. V was pared by 0 bases and J by 5 bases, with 11 bases of the junction left unmatched. From germline, CDR1 is SGHTA and CDR2 FQGNSA. CDR3 sequence reads: CASSLAPPSGRLGETQYF. CDR3 coding DNA: TGTGCCAGCAGCTTAGCACCTCCTAGCGGGAGGTTGGGTGAGACCCAGTACTTC.

The chain links TRBV15 to TRBJ2-7; a possible D gene is TRBD1 (6 bases). This CDR3 is built from 15 residues. V was clipped by 0 bases and J by 4 bases, with 13 bases between them. From germline, CDR1 is LNHNV and CDR2 YYDKDF (reference sequence). The CDR3 bases are TGTGCCACCAGCAGAGAACCGAGCAGGGGATACGAGCAGTACTTC. Translated: CATSREPSRGYEQYF.

At least ten counts were recorded for this clonotype. The J gene is TRBJ2-3, the V gene TRBV3-1; D remains ambiguous. Trimming cost V 4 bases and J 5 bases, with 10 bases left between them. The CDR3 consists of 13 residues. The V gene's germline CDR1 is LGHDT and CDR2 YNNKEL (reference sequence). The CDR3 region is CASSRWAQDTQYF. The CDR3 region has the DNA TGTGCCAGCAGCCGGTGGGCCCAAGATACGCAGTATTTT.

V and J are TRBV20-1 and TRBJ2-3, with D possibly being TRBD2 (6 bases). Trimming stripped 1 base from V and 6 bases from J, with 26 bases between. The CDR3 is 18 amino acids. CDR1 is DFQATT, CDR2 SNEGSKA, per germline (reference sequence). CDR3 sequence: CSARVGFPDPGSLDTQYF. In nucleotides, the CDR3 is TGCAGTGCTAGAGTTGGGTTCCCCGATCCCGGGAGCCTGGATACGCAGTATTTT.

This chain uses TRBV7-8 with TRBJ2-2; D unclear. From germline, CDR1 is SGHVS and CDR2 FQNEAQ. CDR3 length: 16 residues. Between the trimmed V and J ends, which lost 2 bases and 0 bases, there was a span of 10 bases. The CDR3 is CASSLRADPNTGELFF. In nucleotides, the CDR3 is TGTGCCAGCAGCTTACGTGCGGATCCGAACACCGGGGAGCTGTTTTTT.

The rearrangement uses TRBV7-2 and TRBJ2-5, with D perhaps TRBD1 (5 bases). The germline CDR1 and CDR2 sequences are SGHTA and FQGNSA. CDR3 length equals 16 residues. Trimming shortened V by 5 bases and J by 4 bases, and 20 bases separated the two germline ends. The CDR3: CASSLFSQAGIETQYF. The DNA of the CDR3 is TGTGCCAGCAGCCTCTTTTCCCAGGCAGGGATAGAGACCCAGTACTTC.

V usage is TRBV27 and J usage is TRBJ1-5; possibly TRBD1 for D (5 bases). Germline V gene lookup returns CDR1 MNHEY and CDR2 SMNVEV (reference sequence). This CDR3 has 14 amino acids. V shed 6 bases and J shed 3 bases, with 12 bases lying between them. Here the CDR3 DNA reads TGTGCCAGCAGCCGGAGGGGCCACAATCAGCCCCAGCATTTT. Its protein is CASSRRGHNQPQHF.

This chain's CDR3 is CSVMDGNYGYTF. The CDR3 nucleotides read TGCAGCGTTATGGACGGCAACTATGGCTACACCTTC. The chain links TRBV29-1 to TRBJ1-2; D is undetermined. V was clipped by 5 bases and J by 2 bases, with 9 bases between them. Germline V gives CDR1 SQVTM, CDR2 ANQGSEA. This CDR3 has 12 residues.